The next 14 T cell receptor beta chains were all read from a single sample in a study of T-cell reconstitution after alpha-beta-depleted transplantation in children. Construction of the TCRbeta library involved unique molecular identifiers. TCRdb reprocessed the PCR reads with MiXCR, giving one entry per CDR3 protein. Among over 200,000 distinct CDR3 sequences, roughly 9% were seen once, and the ten largest hold 5% to 7%. The sample here was PBMCs from the stem cell graft donor, taken from the stem cell graft. The receptors stem from a human donor who donated a stem cell graft to a child with acute lymphoblastic leukemia.

The chain has TRBV5-8 and TRBJ2-7; 10 bases are a match to TRBD2. J was trimmed by 2 bases and V by 4 bases; bases with no gene match: 6. The CDR3 has 15 residues. The germline V gene has CDR1 SGHTS and CDR2 YDEGEE. In DNA, the CDR3 is TGTGCCAGCAGCGTCACTAGCGGGGAAACCTACGAGCAGTACTTC. Translation gives CASSVTSGETYEQYF.

This clonotype has at least ten counts. V is TRBV5-1 and J is TRBJ1-1; D possibly corresponds to TRBD1 (5 bases). The CDR3 is made up of 13 amino acids. V was clipped by 6 bases and J by 3 bases, with 12 bases between them. Germline CDR1 reads SGHRS; CDR2 reads YFSETQ. CDR3 DNA sequence: TGCGCCAGCACCTCGCAAGGGGACACTGAAGCTTTCTTT. Amino acids: CASTSQGDTEAFF.

This sequence joins TRBV20-1 and TRBJ1-1; 7 bases are a match to TRBD1. The CDR3 sequence is 16 residues long. CDR1 is DFQATT and CDR2 is SNEGSKA in the germline V gene (reference sequence). The V and J ends lost 5 bases and 1 base, in that order; junction bases with no gene match: 13. CDR3 residues: CSAPPSSGGGNTEAFF. The CDR3 DNA reads TGCAGTGCTCCACCATCCTCAGGGGGAGGGAACACTGAAGCTTTCTTT.

This clonotype has a count of ten or more. The V call is TRBV4-3, the J call TRBJ2-7; tentative D call: TRBD2 (5 bases). The CDR3 sequence is 14 residues long. The V end lost 0 bases, the J end lost 0 bases, and 6 bases lay between the germline ends. Germline CDR1 and CDR2: LGHNA and YSLEER. CDR3 coding DNA: TGCGCCAGCAGCCAAGATGGGAGCTCCTACGAGCAGTACTTC. Encoded protein: CASSQDGSSYEQYF.

In its sample, this clonotype was seen a few times. V gene TRBV9 combines with J gene TRBJ2-7; 8 bases align to TRBD2. The CDR3 covers 15 residues. Trimming cost V 8 bases and J 5 bases; bases outside gene matches: 15. CDR1 SGDLS and CDR2 YYNGEE come from the germline V gene. The CDR3 DNA sequence: TGTGCCAGTTCGGGGGGGGGGACTAGTCTCCACGAGCAGTACTTC. Translating gives CASSGGGTSLHEQYF.

For the CDR3, the DNA is TGCGCCAGCAGCTTCCAGGGAAACGAGCAGTACTTC. Amino acids: CASSFQGNEQYF. V gene TRBV5-1 combines with J gene TRBJ2-7, with D perhaps TRBD1 (5 bases). The V and J ends lost 2 bases and 5 bases respectively, with 8 bases between them. The CDR3 sequence is 12 residues long. CDR1 SGHRS and CDR2 YFSETQ come from the germline V gene.

This clonotype has just a few counts. A read error may produce the germline difference seen at one junction end. This chain links TRBV30 with TRBJ1-5; D uncertain. This CDR3 region has 13 residues. Germline-derived CDR1 and CDR2 are GTSNPN and SVGIG (reference sequence). In DNA form, the CDR3 reads TGTGCCTGGAGTGTGGCGGATAATCAACCCCAGCATTTT. Translating it yields CAWSVADNQPQHF.

This clonotype has just a few counts. The rearrangement links TRBV7-8 to TRBJ2-3; no clear D. The V gene's germline CDR1 is SGHVS and CDR2 FQNEAQ. The CDR3 covers 14 residues. V lost 5 bases and J lost 6, with 15 bases in between. Here the CDR3 reads CASSPSGGSDTQYF. The CDR3 DNA is TGTGCCAGCAGCCCATCGGGCGGTTCGGATACGCAGTATTTT.

Only a few counts were recorded for this clonotype. V gene TRBV12-3 or TRBV12-4 combines with J gene TRBJ2-2, with 8 bases lining up with TRBD1. The CDR3 consists of 15 residues. Unmatched junction bases numbered 5, after V lost 5 bases and J lost 3 bases. CDR3 DNA sequence: TGTGCCAGCAGTACCCGGACAGGGCACACCGGGGAGCTGTTTTTT. Encoded protein: CASSTRTGHTGELFF.

The chain recombines TRBV15 with TRBJ2-7; D is possibly TRBD2 (6 bases). Trimming pared 1 base from V and 3 bases from J, leaving 10 bases between. The CDR3 is made up of 14 amino acids. Germline V gene data show CDR1 as LNHNV and CDR2 as YYDKDF (reference sequence). The CDR3 sequence is CATSRGGSGYEQYF. CDR3 coding DNA: TGTGCCACCAGCAGAGGCGGTAGCGGCTACGAGCAGTACTTC.

This clonotype was seen ten or more times. The junction departs from the called germline gene at one end, perhaps through a read error. The chain carries TRBV20-1 and TRBJ1-5, with D unresolved. In germline, CDR1 is DFQATT, CDR2 SNEGSKA (reference sequence). The CDR3 length is 10 residues. The CDR3 sequence is CSASSQPQHF. CDR3 bases: TGCAGTGCTAGCAGTCAGCCCCAGCATTTT.

This clonotype was recorded a few times. The V call is TRBV4-3, the J call TRBJ2-2; 10 nucleotides match TRBD2. With V trimmed by 0 bases and J by 2 bases, 12 bases remained unmatched. The CDR3 sequence is 20 residues long. CDR1 is LGHNA and CDR2 is YSLEER in the germline V gene. CDR3 coding DNA: TGCGCCAGCAGCCAAGATAATTGGTCTAGCGGGGGCCCCAACACCGGGGAGCTGTTTTTT. This gives the protein CASSQDNWSSGGPNTGELFF.

This CDR3 is CASSLYLGGSTEAFF. The DNA of the CDR3 is TGCGCCAGCAGCTTGTATCTCGGGGGGAGCACTGAAGCTTTCTTT. The V call is TRBV5-1, the J call TRBJ1-1; D may be TRBD1 (5 bases). Deletions cut 1 base from V and 4 bases from J, with 14 bases between. The length of the CDR3 is 15 residues. Germline V CDR1 and CDR2: SGHRS, YFSETQ.

This clonotype was observed a few times. The chain is built from TRBV5-1 and TRBJ1-2; D possibly corresponds to TRBD1 (6 bases). The length of the CDR3 is 15 residues. The germline V gene encodes CDR1 SGHRS and CDR2 YFSETQ. V was clipped by 0 bases and J by 2 bases, with 11 bases between them. The CDR3 here is CASSLESGVNYGYTF. The CDR3 DNA reads TGCGCCAGCAGCTTGGAGTCAGGGGTAAACTATGGCTACACCTTC. The full variable domain, completed using reference TRBV5-1 and TRBJ1-2, is KAGVTQTPRYLIKTRGQQVTLSCSPISGHRSVSWYQQTPGQGLQFLFEYFSETQRNKGNFPGRFSGRQFSNSRSEMNVSTLELGDSALYLCASSLESGVNYGYTFGSGTRLTVV.